This T cell receptor (beta chain) was recovered during a study of long-term antiretroviral therapy in people with HIV. Of note for this clone: Its antigen is still unknown.

Version v3.0 of the immunoSEQ assay was performed at survey level. Method: immunoSEQ multiplex PCR; TCRdb's copy keeps in-frame clones and lacks some. The sample carries around 24,000 clones, around 76% recorded once. Study-wide points: In HIV, the repertoires covered a tighter span of CDR3 lengths than in controls.

Per individual, the PBMC samples numbered at least one pre-ART and at least two post-ART. Roughly 0.85-10 million cryopreserved PBMC were held in samples before DNA extraction. This CDR3 is built from 15 residues. With 4 bases clipped from V and 5 bases from J, the junction kept 11 bases outside the gene matches. Germline CDR1 and CDR2: SQVTM and ANQGSEA. The chain employs TRBV29-1 and TRBJ1-5; 7 bases align to TRBD1. The receptor was isolated from a woman aged 40-49 years with HIV. The starting material was unsorted PBMCs, obtained 0.5 years after starting antiretroviral therapy. The CDR3 loop is CSVALDRDGYQPQHF. Here the CDR3 DNA reads TGCAGCGTTGCCCTTGACAGGGATGGGTATCAGCCCCAGCATTTT. Variable domain in full (rest from reference TRBV29-1 and TRBJ1-5): SAVISQKPSRDICQRGTSLTIQCQVDSQVTMMFWYRQQPGQSLTLIATANQGSEATYESGFVIDKFPISRPNLTFSTLTVSNMSPEDSSIYLCSVALDRDGYQPQHFGDGTRLSIL.